The 17 T cell receptor beta chains below were found in one sample sequenced in a study of CD8 T cells in Susac syndrome. An amount of RNA that ranged from about 0.45 to 1 ug was reverse transcribed with random hexamers. TCRdb re-called the immunoSEQ multiplex PCR reads through MiXCR, storing one row per CDR3 protein. The data show around 150,000 distinct CDR3 sequences, 85% to 95% seen once. Sequenced input: CD4+ T cells from PBMCs. The receptors stem from a human donor with Susac syndrome.

The rearrangement uses TRBV30 and TRBJ1-1; D remains unclear. This CDR3 is 12 amino acids long. The V gene's germline CDR1 is GTSNPN and CDR2 SVGIG (reference sequence). V was cut by 3 bases and J by 0 bases, with 5 bases left in between. The CDR3 protein is CAWSRMNTEAFF. The CDR3 DNA reads as TGTGCCTGGAGCAGAATGAACACTGAAGCTTTCTTT.

This clonotype is a singleton in its sample. The CDR3 sequence is CASHRELSNEQFF. CDR3 nucleotide sequence: TGCGCCAGTCACCGCGAGCTCAGCAATGAGCAGTTCTTC. The gene calls are TRBV4-1 and TRBJ2-1; D gene unclear. Trimming shortened V by 9 bases and J by 6 bases, and 15 bases separated the two germline ends. The CDR3 spans 13 residues. CDR1 is MGHRA, CDR2 YSYEKL, per germline.

The chain joins TRBV5-6 to TRBJ1-4; D gene ambiguous. The ends were cut back, 3 bases at V and 1 base at J, with 10 bases in the middle. The CDR3 covers 15 residues. Germline CDR1 is SGHDT and CDR2 is YYEEEE. CDR3 in amino acids: CASSSLAVTNEKLFF. CDR3 nucleotide sequence: TGTGCCAGCAGCTCACTGGCGGTAACTAATGAAAAACTGTTTTTT.

The chain is built from TRBV15 and TRBJ1-1; D possibly corresponds to TRBD1 (5 bases). The CDR3 runs to 15 residues. The V gene lost 0 bases and the J gene lost 11 bases, with 19 bases spanning the gap. CDR1 is LNHNV and CDR2 is YYDKDF in the germline V gene (reference sequence). As DNA, the CDR3 is TGTGCCACCAGCAGAGAGTACCGAGCGGGGGGTGAGGCTTTCTTT. This codes for CATSREYRAGGEAFF.

The chain links TRBV29-1 to TRBJ1-5; D not resolved. This CDR3 has 14 residues. With 3 bases removed from V and 4 bases from J, the gap between germline ends came to 13 bases. In germline, CDR1 is SQVTM, CDR2 ANQGSEA. CDR3 residues: CSVDFDGVNQPQHF. CDR3 DNA: TGCAGCGTTGATTTTGATGGGGTGAATCAGCCCCAGCATTTT.

The V gene is TRBV28, the J gene TRBJ1-5; no clear D. Per the germline V gene, CDR1 is MDHEN and CDR2 is SYDVKM. This CDR3 has 15 amino acids. V dropped 5 bases and J dropped 5 bases, with 16 bases sitting between them. CDR3 nucleotides: TGTGCCAGCAGTACCTACCCAAGCCGGGATCAGCCCCAGCATTTT. It encodes CASSTYPSRDQPQHF. The full variable domain, completed using reference TRBV28 and TRBJ1-5, is DVKVTQSSRYLVKRTGEKVFLECVQDMDHENMFWYRQDPGLGLRLIYFSYDVKMKEKGDIPEGYSVSREKKERFSLILESASTNQTSMYLCASSTYPSRDQPQHFGDGTRLSIL.

The V call is TRBV7-9, the J call TRBJ2-1; D is unresolved. The CDR3 totals 14 residues. Germline assignment: CDR1 SEHNR and CDR2 FQNEAQ (reference sequence). V lost 3 bases and J lost 8, with 14 bases in between. CDR3 in DNA: TGTGCCAGCAGCTTTGGCCTTTCGTATCATGAGCAGTTCTTC. Its protein is CASSFGLSYHEQFF. The full variable domain, with the rest looked up from reference TRBV7-9 and TRBJ2-1, is DTGVSQNPRHKITKRGQNVTFRCDPISEHNRLYWYRQTLGQGPEFLTYFQNEAQLEKSRLLSDRFSAERPKGSFSTLEIQRTEQGDSAMYLCASSFGLSYHEQFFGPGTRLTVL.

J is TRBJ1-5 and V is TRBV3-1; D is possibly TRBD1 (5 bases). The CDR3 is 14 residues long. CDR1 is LGHDT, CDR2 YNNKEL, per germline (reference sequence). Trimming removed 8 bases at V and 2 bases at J, with 13 bases between. The CDR3 region is CASSSGTGNQPQHF. CDR3 nucleotide sequence: TGTGCCAGCTCCTCCGGGACCGGCAATCAGCCCCAGCATTTT.

The CDR3 nucleotides read TGTGCCAGCAGCGGACTAGGTCCCCCGTATGAGCAGTTCTTC. It yields the protein CASSGLGPPYEQFF. The chain links TRBV6-2 or TRBV6-3 to TRBJ2-1, with 7 bases identical to TRBD2. Per the germline V gene, CDR1 is MNHEY and CDR2 is SVGEGT. Trimming cost V 6 bases and J 8 bases; bases outside gene matches: 10. There are 14 residues in the CDR3.

J is TRBJ2-5 and V is TRBV30, with 11 bases identical to TRBD2. With 2 bases clipped from V and 7 bases from J, the junction kept 6 bases outside the gene matches. CDR1 and CDR2 from the germline V gene are GTSNPN and SVGIG (reference sequence). The CDR3 extends over 14 amino acids. The CDR3 DNA sequence: TGTGCCTGGAGTCTAGCGGGGGGCCAGGGGACCCAGTACTTC. Translation: CAWSLAGGQGTQYF.

The genes are TRBV4-3 and TRBJ2-3, with D unresolved. Trimming removed 2 bases from V and 3 bases from J, with 6 bases in between. This CDR3 is built from 13 residues. Germline V gives CDR1 LGHNA, CDR2 YSLEER. CDR3: CASSQTTTDTQYF. The CDR3 DNA follows: TGCGCCAGCAGCCAAACCACAACAGATACGCAGTATTTT.

The rearrangement uses TRBV19 and TRBJ2-1; no clear D gene. The length of the CDR3 is 11 residues. The germline CDR1 and CDR2 sequences are LNHDA and SQIVND (reference sequence). V shed 4 bases and J shed 8 bases, with 6 bases lying between them. CDR3: CASSTRYEQFF. The CDR3 DNA follows: TGTGCCAGTAGTACACGTTATGAGCAGTTCTTC.

The chain combines TRBV29-1 with TRBJ2-5; no clear D gene. Germline V gene sequence: CDR1 SQVTM, CDR2 ANQGSEA. CDR3 length equals 15 residues. V was pared by 4 bases and J by 5 bases, with 20 bases between. CDR3 protein: CSVGPLGVRGETQYF. The CDR3 nucleotides read TGCAGCGTTGGTCCCCTGGGTGTTCGTGGTGAGACCCAGTACTTC.

The chain combines TRBV12-3 or TRBV12-4 with TRBJ1-2; 7 nucleotides line up with TRBD1. V lost 5 bases to trimming and J lost 0 bases; unmatched junction nucleotides: 6. CDR3 length: 15 residues. CDR3 loop: CASSPGQASNYGYTF. In DNA form, the CDR3 reads TGTGCCAGCAGTCCAGGACAGGCCTCTAACTATGGCTACACCTTC.

Here the CDR3 reads CASSPPGLAPNEQFF. In nucleotides, the CDR3 is TGCGCCAGCAGCCCCCCGGGACTAGCCCCTAATGAGCAGTTCTTC. This rearrangement joins TRBV5-1 to TRBJ2-1, with 9 bases that match TRBD2. The CDR3 runs to 15 residues. The germline CDR1 and CDR2 sequences are SGHRS and YFSETQ. The ends lost 4 bases at V and 7 bases at J; junction bases unmatched: 9.

The chain uses TRBV5-1 and TRBJ2-4; D gene ambiguous. The ends were cut back, 0 bases at V and 0 bases at J, with 7 bases in the middle. Germline lookup yields CDR1 SGHRS and CDR2 YFSETQ. The CDR3 consists of 15 residues. The CDR3 reads CASSLDSTAKNIQYF. CDR3 nucleotide sequence: TGCGCCAGCAGCTTGGACAGCACAGCCAAAAACATTCAGTACTTC.

This chain connects TRBV29-1 to TRBJ2-5; unclear D gene. V shed 5 bases and J shed 5 bases, with 12 bases lying between them. CDR1 and CDR2 (germline): SQVTM, ANQGSEA. The CDR3 is made up of 12 amino acids. CDR3 bases: TGCAGCGTTTCAGGAACTTCGGAGACCCAGTACTTC. Its translation: CSVSGTSETQYF.